This passage covers 14 T cell receptor beta chains from one sample sequenced in a study of Ad26.COV2.S vaccination and SARS-CoV-2 variants. Repertoires were generated with immunoSEQ multiplex PCR, while TCRdb's copy carries only in-frame clones and drops some. Among 300,000 to 400,000 clones listed, around 92% were seen once. The material sequenced was peripheral blood, taken after recovery from COVID-19. The receptors originated from a human donor who had recovered from COVID-19.

The chain employs TRBV27 and TRBJ1-2; a possible D gene is TRBD1 (5 bases). Trimming stripped 2 bases from V and 2 bases from J, with 9 bases between. Germline CDR1 and CDR2: MNHEY and SMNVEV (reference sequence). This CDR3 spans 14 amino acids. The CDR3 nucleotides are TGTGCCAGCAGTTTAAGGCGGGGGAACTATGGCTACACCTTC. Translation: CASSLRRGNYGYTF.

Worth noting for this clone: In the same sample, other DNA sequences code for this CDR3. The rearrangement links TRBV14 to TRBJ1-4, with D perhaps matching TRBD1 (6 bases). CDR1 SGHDN and CDR2 FVKESK come from the germline V gene. Trimming left V 0 bases short and J 8 bases short, with 13 bases between. This CDR3 region has 15 residues. CDR3: CASSQEQGPGEKLFF. The CDR3 DNA follows: TGTGCCAGCAGCCAAGAACAGGGCCCGGGGGAAAAACTGTTTTTT.

This clone was seen just once. The chain joins TRBV7-2 to TRBJ2-1; 10 bases line up with TRBD2. Unmatched junction bases numbered 6, after V lost 3 bases and J lost 4 bases. Germline-derived CDR1 and CDR2 are SGHTA and FQGNSA. The CDR3 runs 16 residues. CDR3 in amino acids: CASSFPSGGQYNEQFF. DNA for the CDR3: TGTGCCAGCAGCTTCCCTAGCGGGGGTCAATACAATGAGCAGTTCTTC.

The chain is built from TRBV6-2 or TRBV6-3 and TRBJ1-1, with D tentatively TRBD1 (5 bases). The CDR3 loop spans 13 amino acids. Trimming left V 6 bases short and J 3 bases short, with 11 bases between. CDR1 is MNHEY, CDR2 SVGEGT, per germline. The CDR3 DNA follows: TGTGCCAGCAGCAAGCGGGGGGACACTGAAGCTTTCTTT. It encodes CASSKRGDTEAFF.

The V and J genes are TRBV19 and TRBJ1-5; possible D gene TRBD1, 6 bases. Germline-derived CDR1 and CDR2 are LNHDA and SQIVND (reference sequence). The CDR3 contains 15 residues. Trimming shortened V by 3 bases and J by 1 base, and 10 bases separated the two germline ends. The CDR3 DNA reads as TGTGCCAGTAGTATGGCCGGACAGAGCAATCAGCCCCAGCATTTT. As protein: CASSMAGQSNQPQHF.

In DNA, the CDR3 is TGTGCCAGCTCACGCTCCTACAATGAGCAGTTCTTC. It yields the protein CASSRSYNEQFF. The rearrangement links TRBV9 to TRBJ2-1, with D unresolved. Germline V gene data show CDR1 as SGDLS and CDR2 as YYNGEE. The CDR3 totals 12 residues. V was trimmed by 7 bases and J by 0 bases, leaving 5 bases between them.

The chain couples TRBV2 to TRBJ2-7, with D hard to call. The CDR3 covers 15 residues. The germline V and J ends were trimmed by 4 bases and 2 bases, with 15 bases remaining between them. Germline CDR1 is SNHLY and CDR2 is FYNNEI. In DNA form, the CDR3 reads TGTGCCAGCAGTGGCCAGCCTATCGTGACCTACGAGCAGTACTTC. Protein: CASSGQPIVTYEQYF.

This rearrangement joins TRBV7-9 to TRBJ2-7; D call uncertain. The V end lost 3 bases, the J end lost 0 bases, and 9 bases lay between the germline ends. Germline V gene lookup returns CDR1 SEHNR and CDR2 FQNEAQ (reference sequence). The CDR3 contains 14 residues. The CDR3 coding sequence is TGTGCCAGCAGCTTTGAAGGTAGCTCCTACGAGCAGTACTTC. Translation: CASSFEGSSYEQYF.

Only a few counts were recorded for this clone. This chain connects TRBV4-1 to TRBJ2-7; D is perhaps TRBD1 or TRBD2 (5 bases each). Trimming shortened V by 1 base and J by 2 bases, and 12 bases separated the two germline ends. CDR3 length: 15 residues. Germline V gives CDR1 MGHRA, CDR2 YSYEKL. Here the CDR3 DNA reads TGCGCCAGCAGCCAAGCCGGGACGGCGGCCTACGAGCAGTACTTC. This encodes CASSQAGTAAYEQYF.

The V call is TRBV7-9, the J call TRBJ1-5; tentative D call: TRBD1 (6 bases). The CDR3 extends over 15 amino acids. The germline CDR1 and CDR2 sequences are SEHNR and FQNEAQ (reference sequence). V was shortened by 1 base and J by 7 bases, with 14 bases between the two germline ends. The CDR3 loop reads CASSLGIGGGQPQHF. In nucleotides, the CDR3 is TGTGCCAGCAGCTTAGGAATAGGGGGGGGACAGCCCCAGCATTTT. Based on the CDR3 plus reference TRBV7-9 and TRBJ1-5, the full variable domain is DTGVSQNPRHKITKRGQNVTFRCDPISEHNRLYWYRQTLGQGPEFLTYFQNEAQLEKSRLLSDRFSAERPKGSFSTLEIQRTEQGDSAMYLCASSLGIGGGQPQHFGDGTRLSIL.

The chain joins TRBV10-3 to TRBJ2-1; 8 bases agree with TRBD1. V shed 9 bases and J 9 bases; nucleotides not matched to a gene: 13. Germline CDR1 ENHRY, CDR2 SYGVKD. The CDR3 is 14 residues long. CDR3 protein: CAIQGVSSEGEQFF. For the CDR3, the DNA is TGTGCCATACAGGGGGTCTCCTCGGAAGGTGAGCAGTTCTTC.

The V call is TRBV5-1, the J call TRBJ2-5, with 14 positions matching TRBD2. The V and J ends lost 4 bases and 4 bases, in that order; junction bases with no gene match: 6. Germline V lookup: CDR1 SGHRS, CDR2 YFSETQ. The length of the CDR3 is 16 residues. The CDR3 nucleotides read TGCGCCAGCAGCCTGGGACTAGCGGGGGCCAGAGAGACCCAGTACTTC. Its translation is CASSLGLAGARETQYF.

The chain has TRBV12-3 or TRBV12-4 and TRBJ2-1; no firm D call. Deletions cut 5 bases from V and 9 bases from J, with 14 bases between. The CDR3 contains 13 residues. The CDR3, as DNA: TGTGCCAGCAGTCTCCCCCCCGGCGGTGAGCAGTTCTTC. Translation gives CASSLPPGGEQFF.

V gene TRBV7-3 combines with J gene TRBJ2-3, with a weak D call TRBD2 (6 bases). Germline V gene data show CDR1 as SGHTA and CDR2 as FQGTGA. This CDR3 contains 17 residues. The V and J ends lost 1 base and 3 bases respectively, with 17 bases between them. The CDR3 protein is CASSLSRSGLSTDTQYF. The CDR3 DNA sequence: TGTGCCAGCAGCTTAAGTCGGAGCGGGCTGTCTACAGATACGCAGTATTTT.